This T cell receptor beta chain was documented in a study of graft-versus-host responses after intestinal transplantation (dated by TCRdb to about 2021). About the full investigation: The transplants that recipients got were multivisceral, liver-intestinal, or isolated intestinal. Every recipient was given anti-thymocyte globulin induction, then maintenance tacrolimus and steroids for about three years. After intestinal transplantation, graft-versus-host and host-versus-graft alloreactive T cell clones in the graft, circulation and bone marrow were tracked using bulk TCR-beta CDR3 sequencing. To identify alloreactive clones, pre-transplant mixed lymphocyte reaction products were sequenced and then compared with unstimulated pre-transplant donor and recipient T cells. Of the 20 to 25 intestinal transplant recipients enrolled in the cohort, one of whom was a retransplant, 3 patients without pretransplant specimens were excluded. Donor T cell macrochimerism was defined as a peak of at least 4% donor T cells among recipient peripheral blood mononuclear cells. Instead of going to the commercial service, samples from a few later patients were sequenced in-house on an Illumina MiSeq and processed with MiXCR. On the study overall, not on this receptor specifically: GvH clones were found in recipient bone marrow, and some of the GvH clones appeared earlier in ileal mucosa or blood, which is consistent with an intestinal mucosal origin. The relatively low number and heterogeneity of intestinal transplant patients limited the conclusions. Early after transplant, declines in HvG clones were associated with peak levels of circulating GvH clones. In the allografts of patients with donor T cell macrochimerism, GvH to HvG T cell clonal ratios were high.

The sample's time point label, in plain terms: cells obtained before transplantation from donor or recipient. CD3+CD4+ and CD3+CD8+ populations were FACS-sorted from unstimulated pre-transplant donor and recipient cells taken from spleen or lymph nodes. A word on this clone: The specificity of this receptor is unknown. The input lacks base qualities; no much larger clone sits a single base away.

Libraries were built with the immunoSEQ multiplex PCR assay. For most patients, genomic DNA was isolated using the Qiagen DNeasy Blood and Tissue Kit and was shipped frozen to Adaptive Biotechnologies for TCR sequencing. For most patients, genomic DNA was subjected to high-throughput TCR-beta CDR3 sequencing by Adaptive Biotechnologies. Per the source publication's procedure: TCR sequencing data for 18 patients were retrieved from Adaptive's ImmunoSEQ software; a few other patients were processed with MiXCR and VDJtools. To correct CD4 versus CD8 sorting errors, any sequence found in both subsets at a frequency ratio below 5:1 was removed. Because the origin of CDR3 nucleotide sequences shared between donor and recipient could not be assigned, those sequences were removed. To count as alloreactive, a clone needed at least 2-fold expansion over unstimulated cells and a minimum CFSE-low frequency of 0.002% (template counts) or 0.001% (read counts). Clones detected in sequenced pre-transplant spleen, lymph node, or MLR CFSE-low populations of the donor or recipient were defined as mappable. Cumulative frequency of alloreactive clones was calculated as a percentage of all sequences weighted by copy number. Drawn from immuneACCESS, this table holds only the in-frame rearrangements with V and J called that TCRdb kept. Clones are partly lost; checked studies trace under half to an unresolved V gene and leave the rest unexplained. That table furnishes V, J and clone size, whereas the DNA furnished D and trimming. Within this sample are 85,000 to 100,000 clones, with about 93% of them counted one time only. Approximately 2% of the sample comes from the top ten.

The CDR3, from cysteine to phenylalanine, totals 18 residues. Just the 54-base CDR3 DNA is kept, in frame starting at base 1. CDR1 and CDR2 (KGHSH, LQKENI) derive from the germline V gene. The V end gives up 2 bases and the J end 2 bases, leaving 11 bases in the junction not matched to a gene. In this chain, TRBV18 is recombined with TRBJ2-3, with 9 bases aligning to TRBD2. This sequence originates from a human donor who received an intestinal transplant. The specimen comprised unstimulated CD8+ T cells sorted from spleen or lymph node cells, sampled before intestinal transplant. The DNA reads TGTGCCAGCTCACCATCGCGGATAGCGGGGGTCTCCACAGATACGCAGTATTTT. It is translated as CASSPSRIAGVSTDTQYF.